This TCR beta chain was captured by sequencing in a study of tumor T cells in aggressive B-cell lymphoma. There are a few counts of this clone. V was cut by 3 bases and J by 3 bases, with 8 bases left in between. Germline V gives CDR1 MDHEN, CDR2 SYDVKM. This CDR3 region has 14 residues. The table came from immunoSEQ multiplex PCR; TCRdb's copy has only in-frame clones and leaves some out. The table has several thousand clones, about 88% seen once. The sample was tumor tissue. The clonotype was recovered from an adult with diffuse large B cell lymphoma. This chain joins TRBV28 and TRBJ1-4, with D possibly matching TRBD1 (5 bases). CDR3 DNA sequence: TGTGCCAGCAGTTTCAAGGGGTCTAATGAAAAACTGTTTTTT. It encodes CASSFKGSNEKLFF.